This TCR beta chain was profiled in a study of blood T cell repertoires in COVID-19. About the study: T cells, B-cell-depleted T cells, or PBMCs provided the cDNA or gDNA that served as material.

Deletions cut 4 bases from V and 0 bases from J, with 8 bases between. This CDR3 region has 14 residues. The germline gives CDR1 LNHDA, CDR2 SQIVND (reference sequence). In the study's own analysis: Estimated nucleated cell counts came from reference gene primer amplification. Data came from immunoSEQ multiplex PCR; TCRdb stores just in-frame clones and leaves some out. V, J and clone size were drawn from that table, and D and trimming were deduced from the DNA. The sample includes about 300,000 clones, roughly nine tenths of them seen just once. Seattle's cohort entered during active infection and was followed longitudinally.

The chain carries TRBV19 and TRBJ2-3, with D hard to call. Sequenced material: peripheral blood. The sequence was obtained from a woman aged 30 to 39 with COVID-19, enrolled during active disease. CDR3 nucleotide sequence: TGTGCCAGTAGTACCCGCGCTAGCACAGATACGCAGTATTTT. Its translation is CASSTRASTDTQYF. The entire variable domain, with the rest obtained from reference TRBV19 and TRBJ2-3, is as follows: DGGITQSPKYLFRKEGQNVTLSCEQNLNHDAMYWYRQDPGQGLRLIYYSQIVNDFQKGDIAEGYSVSREKKESFPLTVTSAQKNPTAFYLCASSTRASTDTQYFGPGTRLTVL.